Given below is one T cell receptor beta chain in context. This table comes from immunoSEQ multiplex PCR, and its TCRdb copy is limited to in-frame clones, with some not included. The sample records some 57,000 clones, approximately 77% being singletons. This sample is drawn from a study of T cell clones after liver transplantation. The V and J ends lost 0 bases and 7 bases respectively, with 10 bases between them. Per germline, CDR1 MNHEY and CDR2 SMNVEV (reference sequence). The CDR3 runs to 14 residues. The clonotype comes from a human patient who received a liver transplant. Some of these T cells may belong to the graft donor. The chain joins TRBV27 to TRBJ1-3; D is ambiguous. Source: CD4+ T cells from blood, taken at the 22-month timepoint. CDR3 sequence (DNA): TGTGCCAGCAGTTTATCGTGGCAGGCGAACACCATATATTTT. As protein: CASSLSWQANTIYF.